A selection of T cell receptor beta chains follows, all from one sample in a study of T cell changes during pregnancy in multiple sclerosis. Only in-frame clones appear in the TCRdb table, and some are missing; sequencing was by immunoSEQ multiplex PCR. The sample comprises about 50,000 clones, almost 95% of which are singletons, and just under 0.75% rests with the top ten. The sample in question was CD4+ T cells from peripheral blood mononuclear cells, obtained in the third trimester of pregnancy. The receptors were sampled from a female donor with multiple sclerosis, enrolled in a pregnancy study. Both conserved end residues are part of each CDR3. Fields, in order: J gene, V gene, D gene, clone size, CDR3 DNA, CDR3 protein. A D gene is named only where the DNA matches it firmly. Clone size is given for some rows only: seen once, a few or many times, or a class if the clone is expanded.

>TRBJ2-7|TRBV5-4|NA|NA
TGTGCCAGCAGCTCAGGCTACAGCTCCTACGAGCAGTACTTC
CASSSGYSSYEQYF
>TRBJ1-2|TRBV6-6|TRBD1|NA
TGTGCCAGCACCAAGGGACAGGGGTTAGCTAACTATGGCTACACCTTC
CASTKGQGLANYGYTF
>TRBJ1-1|TRBV7-3|TRBD1|NA
TGTGCCAGCAGCGCGGACAGGGTAACTGAAGCTTTCTTT
CASSADRVTEAFF
>TRBJ2-1|TRBV13|NA|once
TGTGCCAGCAGCTTAGAACGTATGCGTACACCGAGGGCCAATGAGCAGTTCTTC
CASSLERMRTPRANEQFF
>TRBJ2-7|TRBV2|NA|NA
TGTGCCAGCAGTGAAGTATACGAGCAGTACTTC
CASSEVYEQYF
>TRBJ1-5|TRBV5-5|NA|NA
TGTGCCAGCAGCTTGGTCACAGGGAGTAGGCAACCCCAGCATTTT
CASSLVTGSRQPQHF
>TRBJ1-2|TRBV4-1|TRBD1|NA
TGCGCCAGCAGCCTTCCAGGACAGGGTGTTGGCTACACCTTC
CASSLPGQGVGYTF
>TRBJ1-6|TRBV28|NA|NA
TGTGCCAGCAGGGGGGGGGCCTATAATTCACCCCTCCACTTT
CASRGGAYNSPLHF
>TRBJ2-7|TRBV5-4|TRBD1|NA
TGTGCCAGCAGTCGCGGACAGGGGAGGCACGAGCAGTACTTC
CASSRGQGRHEQYF
>TRBJ2-5|TRBV5-6|NA|once
TGTGCCAGCAGCCCGGGGACTCTTTCAGTGGGGGAGACCCAGTACTTC
CASSPGTLSVGETQYF
>TRBJ1-2|TRBV4-3|NA|NA
TGCGCCAGCAGCCAAGATGAAGCAAACTATGGCTACACCTTC
CASSQDEANYGYTF
>TRBJ2-1|TRBV9|TRBD2|NA
TGTGCCAGCAGCGTAGAAGGTCTAGCGGGGGGTTGGGACAATGAGCAGTTCTTC
CASSVEGLAGGWDNEQFF
>TRBJ1-1|TRBV7-2|NA|NA
TGTGCCAGCAGCTTAGTAGACGGGGTAAGGACTGAAGCTTTCTTT
CASSLVDGVRTEAFF
>TRBJ2-3|TRBV2|TRBD2|once
TGTGCCAGCAGTGAAGTGAAGCGGGGGGCAGATACGCAGTATTTT
CASSEVKRGADTQYF
>TRBJ2-1|TRBV7-2|NA|NA
TGTGCCAGCAGCGCTAGCTACAATGAGCAGTTCTTC
CASSASYNEQFF
>TRBJ1-4|TRBV27|TRBD1|NA
TGTGCCAGCAGGGGACCACGGACAGGCTCAGTGGAAAAACTGTTTTTT
CASRGPRTGSVEKLFF
>TRBJ2-7|TRBV6-5|NA|NA
TGTGCCAGCATAGATGTCTCGGGGGAGCAGTACTTC
CASIDVSGEQYF
>TRBJ2-3|TRBV6-5|NA|NA
TGTGCCAGCAGTTACCTGCGAGCCGGGAACACAGATACGCAGTATTTT
CASSYLRAGNTDTQYF
>TRBJ2-6|TRBV2|TRBD1|NA
TGTGCCAGCAGCCCCCGGGACAGGGTGATTTCCGGGGCCAACGTCCTGACTTTC
CASSPRDRVISGANVLTF
>TRBJ1-1|TRBV9|NA|NA
TGTGCCACTGGACGGGGTTCGAACACTGAAGCTTTCTTT
CATGRGSNTEAFF
>TRBJ1-2|TRBV19|TRBD1|NA
TGTGCCAGCATCCCGGGACAGACCATTAACTATGGCTACACCTTC
CASIPGQTINYGYTF
>TRBJ2-3|TRBV5-1|TRBD2|NA
TGCGCCAGCAGCTTGGGATCTAGCGGGCCTTCTAGCACAGATACGCAGTATTTT
CASSLGSSGPSSTDTQYF
>TRBJ2-4|TRBV7-6|TRBD2|once
TGTGCCAGCAGTCCCGGGGGGTCGGGAGACATTCAGTACTTC
CASSPGGSGDIQYF
>TRBJ2-3|TRBV5-4|TRBD2|NA
TGTGCCAGCACCCTACAGACTAGCCCCGTCCCCACAGATACGCAGTATTTT
CASTLQTSPVPTDTQYF
>TRBJ2-7|TRBV4-2|NA|few
TGTGCCAGCAGCCAAGAAAGACTTTACGAGCAGTACTTC
CASSQERLYEQYF
>TRBJ2-7|TRBV4-3|NA|NA
TGCGCCAGCAGTCAAGTGGGAGCAGGAGACTACGAGCAGTACTTC
CASSQVGAGDYEQYF
>TRBJ2-6|TRBV6-5|NA|NA
TGTGCCAGCAGTTACTCTGACAGTCGGGCCAACGTCCTGACTTTC
CASSYSDSRANVLTF
>TRBJ1-1|TRBV7-3|NA|NA
TGTGCCAGCAGCTTAGGCAGGTCCAACACTGAAGCTTTCTTT
CASSLGRSNTEAFF
>TRBJ1-2|TRBV19|NA|NA
TGTGCCAGTAGTATAGATTATTGGGGGGGGCGCGACTATGGCTACACCTTC
CASSIDYWGGRDYGYTF
>TRBJ2-2|TRBV29-1|NA|NA
TGCAGCGTTGGGGCTCAGGGACACAACACCGGGGAGCTGTTTTTT
CSVGAQGHNTGELFF
>TRBJ2-7|TRBV6-5|TRBD1|NA
TGTGCCAGCAGTTCACCCGGGACAGACTACGAGCAGTACTTC
CASSSPGTDYEQYF
>TRBJ1-1|TRBV19|TRBD1|NA
TGTGCCAGTAGCCAGCCCGGCAGGGGGCGAAGGAATCAAACGATCACTGAAGCTTTCTTT
CASSQPGRGRRNQTITEAFF
>TRBJ1-1|TRBV27|TRBD1|NA
TGTGCCAGCAGTTTTCGGACAGGGAACACTGAAGCTTTCTTT
CASSFRTGNTEAFF
>TRBJ1-2|TRBV15|TRBD1|NA
TGTGCCACCAGCAGCAGACAGACAGGGCAAGGCTACACCTTC
CATSSRQTGQGYTF
>TRBJ2-5|TRBV5-1|NA|NA
TGCGCCAGCAGCCCCATAAGCACGGGGTGGGAGACCCAGTACTTC
CASSPISTGWETQYF
>TRBJ2-1|TRBV15|TRBD2|NA
TGTGCCACCAGCAGGTTGCGGGGGGGGTATGAGCAGTTCTTC
CATSRLRGGYEQFF
>TRBJ2-7|TRBV4-3|NA|NA
TGCGCCAGCAGCCAAGAGGCCCATAGCTCCTACGGGCAGTACTTC
CASSQEAHSSYGQYF
>TRBJ2-1|TRBV2|NA|NA
TGTGCCAGCAGTCTTAGACAGGTCTCTTCCTACAATGAGCAGTTCTTC
CASSLRQVSSYNEQFF
>TRBJ2-1|TRBV9|NA|NA
TGTGCCAGCAGCGTAGGGACAGACTCCTACAATGAGCAGTTCTTC
CASSVGTDSYNEQFF
>TRBJ2-7|TRBV7-2|NA|NA
TGTGCCAGCAGCCACTCGGGCGGGACCTACGAGCAGTACTTC
CASSHSGGTYEQYF
>TRBJ2-3|TRBV18|TRBD2|NA
TGTGCCAGCTCCCGCCAAGGGACTAGCGCTACATATACGCAGTATTTT
CASSRQGTSATYTQYF
>TRBJ2-1|TRBV9|TRBD2|NA
TGTGCCAGCAGCGCGGGACTAGCCAATGAGCAGTTCTTC
CASSAGLANEQFF
>TRBJ2-3|TRBV13|NA|NA
TGTGCCAGCAGCCCCGGGACTACAGATACGCAGTATTTT
CASSPGTTDTQYF
>TRBJ1-1|TRBV7-8|TRBD1|NA
TGTGCCAGCAGCGACAGGGTAGGCACTGAAGCTTTCTTT
CASSDRVGTEAFF
>TRBJ2-2|TRBV11-1|TRBD2|NA
TGTGCCAGCAGCCCCTGGGCGGGGGGGCCCGGGGAGCTGTTTTTT
CASSPWAGGPGELFF
>TRBJ1-5|TRBV2|NA|NA
TGTGCCAGCAGTGTATTAGGTTCAGGGAGCAATCAGCCCCAGCATTTT
CASSVLGSGSNQPQHF
>TRBJ1-1|TRBV19|NA|NA
TGTGCCAGTAGTACCCCAGGGCTCACTGAAGCTTTCTTT
CASSTPGLTEAFF
>TRBJ2-7|TRBV6-5|NA|NA
TGTGCCAGCAGTTACCTCCCTAACCTCGCCCCCTACGAGCAGTACTTC
CASSYLPNLAPYEQYF
>TRBJ2-2|TRBV19|TRBD1|NA
TGTGCCAGTAGTTGGGACAGGGATACCGGGGAGCTGTTTTTT
CASSWDRDTGELFF
>TRBJ2-3|TRBV29-1|NA|NA
TGCAGCCAGGGACTTAGCCGCGATACGCAGTATTTT
CSQGLSRDTQYF